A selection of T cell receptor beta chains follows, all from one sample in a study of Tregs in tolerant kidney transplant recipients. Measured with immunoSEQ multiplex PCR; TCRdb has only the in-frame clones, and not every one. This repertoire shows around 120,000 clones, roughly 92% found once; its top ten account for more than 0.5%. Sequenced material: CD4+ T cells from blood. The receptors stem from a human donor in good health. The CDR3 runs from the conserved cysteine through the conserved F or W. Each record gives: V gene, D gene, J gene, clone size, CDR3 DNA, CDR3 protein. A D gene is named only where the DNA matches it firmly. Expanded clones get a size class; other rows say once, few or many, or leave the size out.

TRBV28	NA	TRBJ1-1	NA	TGTGCCAGCAGTACCATGAACACTGAAGCTTTCTTT	CASSTMNTEAFF
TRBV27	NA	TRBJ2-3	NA	TGTGCCAGCAGTTTATCAGGGGTTGATACGCAGTATTTT	CASSLSGVDTQYF
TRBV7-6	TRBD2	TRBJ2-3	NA	TGTGCCAGCAGCTGGACTAGCCCAACTCTTTCAGATACGCAGTATTTT	CASSWTSPTLSDTQYF
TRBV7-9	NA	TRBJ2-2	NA	TGTGCCAGCAGCTTGACTGGGACCGGGGAGCTGTTTTTT	CASSLTGTGELFF
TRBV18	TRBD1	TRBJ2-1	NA	TGTGCCAGCTCACCACCGTGGACAGGGACATACAATGAGCAGTTCTTC	CASSPPWTGTYNEQFF
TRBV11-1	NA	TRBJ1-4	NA	TGTGCCAGCAGCATATCGGGGATTATGCGAGAAAAACTGTTTTTT	CASSISGIMREKLFF
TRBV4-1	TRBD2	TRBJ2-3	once	TGCGCCAGCAGCCCGTACAGGGCTAGCGGGGGCCATAGCACAGATACGCAGTATTTT	CASSPYRASGGHSTDTQYF
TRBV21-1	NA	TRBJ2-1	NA	TGTGCCAGCAGCAAAGTAACCAATGAGCAGTTCTTC	CASSKVTNEQFF
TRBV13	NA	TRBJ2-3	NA	TGTGCCAGCAGCCCTGGGACAATCTACTCAGATACGCAGTATTTT	CASSPGTIYSDTQYF
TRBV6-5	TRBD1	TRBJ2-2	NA	TGTGCCAGCAGGTGGGACAGGGTTGGCGGCGGGGAGCTGTTTTTT	CASRWDRVGGGELFF
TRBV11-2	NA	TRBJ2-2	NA	TGTGCCAGCAGCCCACAGACTATGGGGGAGCTGTTTTTT	CASSPQTMGELFF
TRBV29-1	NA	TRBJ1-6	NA	TGCAGCGTATACAGGGCCCCGGGTATTGATTCACCCCTCCACTTT	CSVYRAPGIDSPLHF
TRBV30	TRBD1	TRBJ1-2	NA	TGTGCCTGGAGCCCACCTCTAGGGGGCCTCAACTATGGCTACACCTTC	CAWSPPLGGLNYGYTF